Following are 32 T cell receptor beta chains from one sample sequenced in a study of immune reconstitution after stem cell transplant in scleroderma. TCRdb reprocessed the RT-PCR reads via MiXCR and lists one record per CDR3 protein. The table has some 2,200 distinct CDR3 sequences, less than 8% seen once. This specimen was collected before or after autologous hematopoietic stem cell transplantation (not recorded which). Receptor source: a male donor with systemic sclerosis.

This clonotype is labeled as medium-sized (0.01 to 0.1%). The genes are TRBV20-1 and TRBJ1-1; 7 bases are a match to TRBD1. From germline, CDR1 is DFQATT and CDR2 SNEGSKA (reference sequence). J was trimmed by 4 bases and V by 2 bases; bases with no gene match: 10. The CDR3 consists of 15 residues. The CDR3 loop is CSARLGQLGGTEAFF. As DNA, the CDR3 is TGCAGTGCTAGATTGGGACAGTTGGGCGGCACTGAAGCTTTCTTT.

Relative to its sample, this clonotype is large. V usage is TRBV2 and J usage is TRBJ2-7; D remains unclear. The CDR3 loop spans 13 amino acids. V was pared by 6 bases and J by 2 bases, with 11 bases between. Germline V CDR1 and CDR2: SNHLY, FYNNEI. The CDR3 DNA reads TGTGCCAGCAGGGCCAAAGGACCCTACGAGCAGTACTTC. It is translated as CASRAKGPYEQYF.

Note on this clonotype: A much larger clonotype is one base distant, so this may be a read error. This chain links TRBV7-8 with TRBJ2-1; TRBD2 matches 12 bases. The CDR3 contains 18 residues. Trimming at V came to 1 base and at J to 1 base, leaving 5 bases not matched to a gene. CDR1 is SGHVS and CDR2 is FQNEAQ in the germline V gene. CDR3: CASSLGRLAGASYNEQFF. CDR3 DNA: TGTGCCAGCAGCTTAGGGAGACTAGCGGGGGCTTCCTACAATGAGCAGTTCTTC.

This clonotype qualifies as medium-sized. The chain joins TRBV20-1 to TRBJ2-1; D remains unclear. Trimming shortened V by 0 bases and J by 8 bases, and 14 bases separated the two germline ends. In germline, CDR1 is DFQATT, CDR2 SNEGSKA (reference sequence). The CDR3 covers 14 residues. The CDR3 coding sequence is TGCAGTGCTAGAGACGATTCCCGGACCGATGAGCAGTTCTTC. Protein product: CSARDDSRTDEQFF.

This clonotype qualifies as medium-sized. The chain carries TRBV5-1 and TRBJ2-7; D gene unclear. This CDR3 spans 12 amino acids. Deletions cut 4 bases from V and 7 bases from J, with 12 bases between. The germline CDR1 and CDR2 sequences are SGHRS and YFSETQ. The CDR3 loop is CASSHQSEEQYF. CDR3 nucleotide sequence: TGCGCCAGCAGCCATCAATCGGAAGAGCAGTACTTC.

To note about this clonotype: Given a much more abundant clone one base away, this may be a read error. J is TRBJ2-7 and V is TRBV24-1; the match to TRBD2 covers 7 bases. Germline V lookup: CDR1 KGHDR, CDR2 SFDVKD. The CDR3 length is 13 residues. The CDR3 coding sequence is TGTGCCTCCAGCGGGGTGCCTTTCTACGAGCAGTACTTC. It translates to CASSGVPFYEQYF.

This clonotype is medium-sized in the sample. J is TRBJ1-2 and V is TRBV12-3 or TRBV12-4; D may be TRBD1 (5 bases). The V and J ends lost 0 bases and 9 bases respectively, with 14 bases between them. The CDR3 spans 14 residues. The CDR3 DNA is TGTGCCAGCAGTTTAGCGGGGGGAGCTGTCAGCTACACCTTC. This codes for CASSLAGGAVSYTF.

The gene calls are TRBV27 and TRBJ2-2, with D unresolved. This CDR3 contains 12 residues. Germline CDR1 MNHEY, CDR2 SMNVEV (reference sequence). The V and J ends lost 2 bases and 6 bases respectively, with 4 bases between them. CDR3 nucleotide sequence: TGTGCCAGCAGTTTAGTTGCCGGGGAGCTGTTTTTT. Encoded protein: CASSLVAGELFF.

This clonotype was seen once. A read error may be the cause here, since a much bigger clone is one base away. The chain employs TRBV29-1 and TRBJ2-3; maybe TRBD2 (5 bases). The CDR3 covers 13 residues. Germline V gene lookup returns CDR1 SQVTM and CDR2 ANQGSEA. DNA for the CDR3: TGCAGCGTTGATTCTAGCCAAACAGATCCGCAGTATTTT. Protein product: CSVDSSQTDPQYF.

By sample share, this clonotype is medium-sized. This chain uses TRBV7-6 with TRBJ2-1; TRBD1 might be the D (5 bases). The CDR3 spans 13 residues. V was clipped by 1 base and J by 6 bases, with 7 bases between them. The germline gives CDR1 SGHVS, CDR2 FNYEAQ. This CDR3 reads CASSLDRGNEQFF. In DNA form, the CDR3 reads TGTGCCAGCAGCTTAGATAGGGGCAATGAGCAGTTCTTC.

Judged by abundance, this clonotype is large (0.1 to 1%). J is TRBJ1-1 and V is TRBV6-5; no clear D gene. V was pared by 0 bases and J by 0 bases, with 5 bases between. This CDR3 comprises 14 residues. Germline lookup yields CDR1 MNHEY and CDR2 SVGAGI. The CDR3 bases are TGTGCCAGCAGTTACTCTTCAATGAACACTGAAGCTTTCTTT. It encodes CASSYSSMNTEAFF.

CDR3 bases: TGTGCCAGTAGTCCAGGGGGCAGCTACGAGCAGTACTTC. This encodes CASSPGGSYEQYF. The chain recombines TRBV19 with TRBJ2-7; TRBD1 agrees at 8 bases. Germline lookup yields CDR1 LNHDA and CDR2 SQIVND (reference sequence). J was trimmed by 3 bases and V by 5 bases; bases with no gene match: 3. This CDR3 contains 13 residues.

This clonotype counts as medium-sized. CDR3 amino acids: CSALKQPDTQYF. The DNA for the CDR3 is TGCAGTGCTCTGAAACAGCCAGATACGCAGTATTTT. This chain uses TRBV20-1 with TRBJ2-3, with D hard to call. Trimming removed 5 bases from V and 4 bases from J, with 10 bases in between. CDR3 length: 12 amino acids. From germline, CDR1 is DFQATT and CDR2 SNEGSKA (reference sequence).

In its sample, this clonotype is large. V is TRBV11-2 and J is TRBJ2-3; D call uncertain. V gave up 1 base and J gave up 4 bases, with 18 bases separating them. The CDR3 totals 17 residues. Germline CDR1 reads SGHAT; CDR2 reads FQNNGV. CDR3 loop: CASSLGPLTYAADTQYF. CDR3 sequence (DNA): TGTGCCAGCAGCTTAGGGCCCCTGACTTATGCGGCAGATACGCAGTATTTT.

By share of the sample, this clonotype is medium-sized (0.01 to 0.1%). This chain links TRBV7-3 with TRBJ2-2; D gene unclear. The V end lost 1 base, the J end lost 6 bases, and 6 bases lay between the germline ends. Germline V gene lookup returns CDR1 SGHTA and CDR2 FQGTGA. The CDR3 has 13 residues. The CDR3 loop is CASSLIEAGELFF. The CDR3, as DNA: TGTGCCAGCAGCTTAATAGAGGCCGGGGAGCTGTTTTTT. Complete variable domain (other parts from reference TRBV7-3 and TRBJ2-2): GAGVSQTPSNKVTEKGKYVELRCDPISGHTALYWYRQSLGQGPEFLIYFQGTGAADDSGLPNDRFFAVRPEGSVSTLKIQRTERGDSAVYLCASSLIEAGELFFGEGSRLTVL.

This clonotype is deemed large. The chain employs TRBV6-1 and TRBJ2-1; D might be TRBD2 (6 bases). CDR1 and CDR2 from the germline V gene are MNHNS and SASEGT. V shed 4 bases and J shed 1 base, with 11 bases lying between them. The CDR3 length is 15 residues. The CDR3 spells CASSGGLPSYNEQFF. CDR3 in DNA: TGTGCCAGCAGTGGAGGACTACCTTCCTACAATGAGCAGTTCTTC.

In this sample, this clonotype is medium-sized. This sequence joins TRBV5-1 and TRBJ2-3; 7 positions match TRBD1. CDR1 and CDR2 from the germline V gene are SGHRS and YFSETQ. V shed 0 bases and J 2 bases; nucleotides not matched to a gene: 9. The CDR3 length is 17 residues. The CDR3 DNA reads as TGCGCCAGCAGCTTGGCCCCGAAGACAGGGTTCACAGATACGCAGTATTTT. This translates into CASSLAPKTGFTDTQYF.

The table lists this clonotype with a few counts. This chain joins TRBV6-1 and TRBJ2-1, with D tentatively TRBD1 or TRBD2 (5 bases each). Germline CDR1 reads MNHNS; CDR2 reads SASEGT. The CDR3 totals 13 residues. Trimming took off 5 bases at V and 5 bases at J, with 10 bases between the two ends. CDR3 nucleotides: TGTGCCAGCAGTTTGGGACCGGACAATGAGCAGTTCTTC. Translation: CASSLGPDNEQFF.

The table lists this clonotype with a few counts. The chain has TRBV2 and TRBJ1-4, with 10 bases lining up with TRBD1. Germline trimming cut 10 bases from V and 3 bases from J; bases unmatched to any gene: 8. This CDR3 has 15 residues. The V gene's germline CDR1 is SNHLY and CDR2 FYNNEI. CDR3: CATLDRGLSNEKLFF. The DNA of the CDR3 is TGTGCCACTCTCGACAGGGGGCTATCTAATGAAAAACTGTTTTTT. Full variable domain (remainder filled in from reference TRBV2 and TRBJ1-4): EPEVTQTPSHQVTQMGQEVILRCVPISNHLYFYWYRQILGQKVEFLVSFYNNEISEKSEIFDDQFSVERPDGSNFTLKIRSTKLEDSAMYFCATLDRGLSNEKLFFGSGTQLSVL.

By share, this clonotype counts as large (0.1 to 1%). In nucleotides, the CDR3 is TGTGCCAGCAGCAACCCTCTGCGCGGGGGGCGGACAGATACGCAGTATTTT. It codes for CASSNPLRGGRTDTQYF. V is TRBV7-6 and J is TRBJ2-3; 8 nucleotides align to TRBD2. V dropped 5 bases and J dropped 3; count of bases not matched to a gene: 13. Germline V gives CDR1 SGHVS, CDR2 FNYEAQ. The CDR3 has 17 amino acids. Looking up the rest from reference TRBV7-6 and TRBJ2-3 gives the full variable domain: GAGVSQSPRYKVTKRGQDVALRCDPISGHVSLYWYRQALGQGPEFLTYFNYEAQQDKSGLPNDRFSAERPEGSISTLTIQRTEQRDSAMYRCASSNPLRGGRTDTQYFGPGTRLTVL.

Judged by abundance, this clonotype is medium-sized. The CDR3 loop reads CASSLWPGLNQPQHF. The DNA of the CDR3 is TGTGCCAGCAGCTTATGGCCGGGGTTGAATCAGCCCCAGCATTTT. The chain joins TRBV7-2 to TRBJ1-5, with D hard to call. The CDR3 is made up of 15 amino acids. V was trimmed by 2 bases and J by 4 bases, leaving 12 bases between them. Germline assignment: CDR1 SGHTA and CDR2 FQGNSA. Full variable domain (remainder filled in from reference TRBV7-2 and TRBJ1-5): GAGVSQSPSNKVTEKGKDVELRCDPISGHTALYWYRQSLGQGLEFLIYFQGNSAPDKSGLPSDRFSAERTGGSVSTLTIQRTQQEDSAVYLCASSLWPGLNQPQHFGDGTRLSIL.

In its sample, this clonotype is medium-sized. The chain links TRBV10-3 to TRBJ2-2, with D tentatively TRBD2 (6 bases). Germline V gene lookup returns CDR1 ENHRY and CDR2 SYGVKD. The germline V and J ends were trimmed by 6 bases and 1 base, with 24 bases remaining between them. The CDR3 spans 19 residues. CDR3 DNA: TGTGCCATCAGAACAGCCGGGACTCTAAAGACCCTGAACACCGGGGAGCTGTTTTTT. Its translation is CAIRTAGTLKTLNTGELFF.

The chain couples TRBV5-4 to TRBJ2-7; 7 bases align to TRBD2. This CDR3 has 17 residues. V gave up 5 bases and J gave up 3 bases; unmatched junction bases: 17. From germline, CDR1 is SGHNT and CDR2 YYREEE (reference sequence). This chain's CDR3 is CASSGTQPGPGGYEQYF. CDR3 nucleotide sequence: TGTGCCAGCAGTGGTACTCAACCGGGACCGGGGGGCTACGAGCAGTACTTC.

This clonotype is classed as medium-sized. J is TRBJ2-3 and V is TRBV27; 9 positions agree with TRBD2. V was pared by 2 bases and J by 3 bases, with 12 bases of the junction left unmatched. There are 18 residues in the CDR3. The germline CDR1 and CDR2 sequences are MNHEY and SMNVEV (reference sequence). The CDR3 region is CASSLTAWASGATDTQYF. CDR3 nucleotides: TGTGCCAGCAGTTTAACGGCGTGGGCTAGCGGGGCGACAGATACGCAGTATTTT.

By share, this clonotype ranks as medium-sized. CDR3 region: CSARPGLSPGTDTQYF. CDR3 in DNA: TGCAGTGCTAGGCCGGGACTCTCCCCGGGCACAGATACGCAGTATTTT. The chain uses TRBV20-1 and TRBJ2-3; possible D gene TRBD2, 6 bases. Germline V lookup: CDR1 DFQATT, CDR2 SNEGSKA (reference sequence). V lost 3 bases and J 1 base, leaving 17 bases between the germline ends. CDR3 size: 16 residues.

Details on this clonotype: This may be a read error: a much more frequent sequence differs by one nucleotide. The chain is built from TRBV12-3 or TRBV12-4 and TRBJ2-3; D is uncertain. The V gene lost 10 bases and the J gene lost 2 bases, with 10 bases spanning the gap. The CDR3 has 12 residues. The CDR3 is CAIATNTDTQYF. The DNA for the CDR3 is TGTGCCATCGCCACTAACACAGATACGCAGTATTTT.

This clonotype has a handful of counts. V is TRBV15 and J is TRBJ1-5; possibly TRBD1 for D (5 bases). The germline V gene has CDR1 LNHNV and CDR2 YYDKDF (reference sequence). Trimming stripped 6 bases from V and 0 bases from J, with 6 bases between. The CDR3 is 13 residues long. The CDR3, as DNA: TGTGCCACCAGGGGGGATAGCAATCAGCCCCAGCATTTT. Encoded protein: CATRGDSNQPQHF.

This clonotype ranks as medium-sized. The CDR3 nucleotides are TGTGCCACCAGTGGGGCGAACACCGGGGAGCTGTTTTTT. Amino acid sequence: CATSGANTGELFF. The V gene is TRBV24-1, the J gene TRBJ2-2, with D hard to call. CDR3 size: 13 residues. Germline CDR1 is KGHDR and CDR2 is SFDVKD. V shed 5 bases and J shed 0 bases, with 3 bases lying between them.

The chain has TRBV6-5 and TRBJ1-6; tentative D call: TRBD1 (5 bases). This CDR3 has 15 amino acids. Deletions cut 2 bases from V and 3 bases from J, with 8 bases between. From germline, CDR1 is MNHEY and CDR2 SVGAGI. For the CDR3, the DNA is TGTGCCAGCAGTTACGACAGTCTCTATAATTCACCCCTCCACTTT. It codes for CASSYDSLYNSPLHF.

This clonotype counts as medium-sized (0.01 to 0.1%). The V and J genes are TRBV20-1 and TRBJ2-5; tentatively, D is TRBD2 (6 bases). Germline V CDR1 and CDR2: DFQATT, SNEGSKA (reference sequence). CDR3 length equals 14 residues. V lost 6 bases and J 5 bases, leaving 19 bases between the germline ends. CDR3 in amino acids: CSALSGLVRETQYF. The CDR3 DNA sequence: TGCAGTGCCCTAAGCGGGTTAGTTCGTGAGACCCAGTACTTC.

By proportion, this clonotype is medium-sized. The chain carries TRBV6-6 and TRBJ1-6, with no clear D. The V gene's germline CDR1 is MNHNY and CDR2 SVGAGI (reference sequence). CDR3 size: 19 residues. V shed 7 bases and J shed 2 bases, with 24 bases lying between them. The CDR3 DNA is TGTGCCAGCAAAACGTTGGACGCCAGTCCCGGGGCCTATAATTCACCCCTCCACTTT. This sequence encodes CASKTLDASPGAYNSPLHF.

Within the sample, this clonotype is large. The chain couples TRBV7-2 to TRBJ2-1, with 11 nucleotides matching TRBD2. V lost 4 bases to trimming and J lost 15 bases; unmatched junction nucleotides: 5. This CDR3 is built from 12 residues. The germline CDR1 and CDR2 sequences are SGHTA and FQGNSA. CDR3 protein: CASSSRLAGRFF. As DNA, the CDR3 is TGTGCCAGCAGCTCCCGACTAGCGGGGAGGTTCTTC.